The entry below gives a single T cell receptor (beta chain) sequence along with its context. The data are from a study of T cells after somatic rescue of genetic block. Generated by immunoSEQ multiplex PCR, the TCRdb table keeps only in-frame clones and is missing some. The profile shows some 74,000 clones, approximately 91% of them singletons. The CDR3 is 11 amino acids. Germline V lookup: CDR1 LNHNV, CDR2 YYDKDF (reference sequence). V dropped 5 bases and J dropped 12; count of bases not matched to a gene: 4. The rearrangement uses TRBV15 and TRBJ2-1; TRBD2 matches at 7 bases. The sample taken for sequencing was peripheral blood mononuclear cells (PBMCs). The TCR comes from a man younger than 45. CDR3 sequence: CATSGGGGQFF. DNA for the CDR3: TGTGCCACCAGCGGCGGGGGTGGGCAGTTCTTC.